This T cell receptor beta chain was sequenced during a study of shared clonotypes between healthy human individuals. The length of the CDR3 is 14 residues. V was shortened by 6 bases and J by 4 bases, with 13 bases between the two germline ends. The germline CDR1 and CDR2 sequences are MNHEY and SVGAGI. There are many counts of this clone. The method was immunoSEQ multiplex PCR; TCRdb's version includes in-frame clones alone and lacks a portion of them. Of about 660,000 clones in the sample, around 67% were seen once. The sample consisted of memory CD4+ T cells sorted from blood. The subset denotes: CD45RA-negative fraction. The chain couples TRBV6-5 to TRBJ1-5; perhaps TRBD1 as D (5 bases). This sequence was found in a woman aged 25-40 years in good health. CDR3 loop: CASRGPGDNQPQHF. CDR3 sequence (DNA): TGTGCCAGCAGGGGACCGGGGGATAATCAGCCCCAGCATTTT.